This T cell receptor beta chain was recorded in a study of Graves' ophthalmopathy and Graves' hyperthyroidism. This clonotype came up many times. Its antigen is currently unknown. Germline assignment: CDR1 MNHEY and CDR2 SVGAGI. The CDR3 spans 15 residues. The ends lost 0 bases at V and 5 bases at J; junction bases unmatched: 7. Whole-study results and caveats: Blood also held most thyroid clonotypes expanded above 0.001 frequency.

From RNA, the CDR3 regions of TCR beta chains were amplified and sequenced. Following a first-round RT-PCR that used HTBI primers, a second-round multiplex PCR was carried out. From the multiplex PCR reads, TCRdb called clonotypes with MiXCR, one entry per CDR3 protein. Here the sample spans about 170,000 distinct CDR3 sequences, approximately 38% being singletons. Other autoimmune diseases, uncontrolled infections, pregnancy or lactation led to the exclusion of patients. PBMCs came from approximately 9.6 ml of fresh peripheral blood. The chain links TRBV6-5 to TRBJ2-7; 7 bases match TRBD1. What was sequenced was peripheral blood. This receptor was obtained from a woman in her thirties or forties with Graves' ophthalmopathy. Written as DNA, the CDR3 is TGTGCCAGCAGTTACTCGATGGGCCAGGGGGACGAGCAGTACTTC. Translation: CASSYSMGQGDEQYF.